This T cell receptor beta chain is from a study of blood T cells in healthy people across ages (dated by TCRdb to 2013 to 2016). About the full investigation: In model experiments, template switching captured about one uniquely barcoded TCR beta cDNA molecule for every two T cells. For two donors (one aged 18 to 30 and one aged 80 or older), the study analyzed two additional independent replicas of 1 million unique cDNA reads from the same blood draw. Age-related changes in TCR beta repertoire diversity were measured in the study by deep sequencing normalized with unique cDNA molecular identifiers. To avoid experimental bias, donors of different ages were spread randomly across the sequencing lanes. Donors were grouped into four age groups: young (average approximately 15 years), middle-aged (approximately 41), aged (around 60) and long-lived (about 89).

Comments on this clonotype: The antigen it recognizes is unknown. There are no base qualities to consult, and no much larger clone falls within one base.

The paper's findings and limits, for the study overall: The CMV infection status of donors was not known, potentially confounding age-related changes in expanded clonotypes. Bulk unsorted PBMC profiling prevented conclusive comparison of naive and antigen-experienced compartments. Estimates of total diversity from one million sequenced T cells were regarded as lower bounds and underestimates. A strong correlation was found between observed TCR beta diversity and the percentage of naive T cells measured by flow cytometry. Compared with the aged group, the long-lived group had more naive CD4+ T cells, fewer expanded clones and increased TCR diversity, suggesting age selection. Observed TCR beta diversity per million T cells fell roughly linearly with age, and a significant reduction was already apparent by age roughly 40.

The roughly 39 donors, aged about 6 to 100 years, were systemically healthy Caucasian individuals from Russia. Each donor gave approximately 10 milliliters of peripheral blood, collected into EDTA-treated Vacutainer tubes. Ficoll-Paque density-gradient centrifugation was used to isolate PBMCs, with at least 6.5 million per sample. Trizol reagent was used to extract total RNA from the PBMCs, yielding at least 5 micrograms per sample. For every donor, flow cytometry on a PBMC aliquot measured the percentage of naive CD45RAhigh/CD27high T cells. Taken from cysteine to phenylalanine, the CDR3 has 19 residues. Only the CDR3 DNA is retained, 57 bases long and in frame from the first base. CDR1 LNHDA and CDR2 SQIVND were looked up in the germline V gene (reference sequence). Libraries were prepared through 5' RACE. Sequencing was carried out with an Illumina HiSeq 2500. A second PCR of about 7 to 12 cycles was run with a J-beta primer mix and a sample-barcoded 5' primer. A template-switch 5' adaptor carrying 12 random nucleotides introduced a unique molecular identifier onto each TCR beta cDNA molecule. Each sample yielded at least 3 million CDR3-containing paired-end reads. The Mint cDNA synthesis kit, primed by a TRBC-specific oligonucleotide, was used to synthesize first-strand cDNA from all RNA. All cDNA was treated with uracil-DNA glycosylase and then went through a first 18-cycle PCR with the universal primers M1SS and BC2_uni_R. Per the source publication's procedure: For normalization, 1 million high-quality reads were randomly selected from each sample, with every read carrying a distinct molecular identifier. Reads with shared molecular identifiers were discarded instead of being binned into consensus sequences. MiTCR, run with a Q25 quality threshold and the strictest error-elimination algorithm, handled CDR3 identification, clonotype clustering and error correction. A nonparametric unseen species model using Euler transformation provided a lower-bound estimate of total TCR beta diversity. TCRdb took the public reads, trimmed them with fastp at Q25, ran MiXCR for clone calling and kept in-frame beta chains. All rows with the same CDR3 protein become a single entry with the most common DNA and genes. The V and J calls reflect TCRdb's pipeline rather than the authors' work. The sample includes approximately 1,100,000 distinct CDR3 sequences, with around 43% observed a single time. About 20% of the sample is held by the ten biggest clonotypes.

This TCR derives from a woman aged 55-69 years in good health. The sample comprised blood. The rearranged segments are TRBV19 and TRBJ2-1, with 14 central nucleotides matching TRBD2. The DNA end is more similar to TRBJ2-7, so the J call may be wrong. The DNA reads as follows: TGTGCCAGTAGTATCTCGGGGACTAGCGGGAGTCTTTCCTACAATGAGCAGTACTTC. The encoded protein is CASSISGTSGSLSYNEQYF.